This T cell receptor (beta chain) was identified in a study of CD8+ T cells in alopecia areata. Study findings and constraints: Higher clonality than in normal scalp was seen in lesional scalp, especially alopecia totalis/universalis.

Sequencing relied on a cDNA template that was reverse transcribed from extracted RNA. Measured with immunoSEQ multiplex PCR; TCRdb has only the in-frame clones, and not every one. This table holds about 160,000 clones, around 87% found once. As concerns this clone: Its matching antigen is unknown.

The CDR3 contains 12 residues. V lost 8 bases and J lost 3, with 8 bases in between. Looked up from germline, CDR1 is LNHDA and CDR2 is SQIVND (reference sequence). This sample comprised CD8+ T cells sorted from blood, obtained at week 0. The gene calls are TRBV19 and TRBJ2-1, with D perhaps TRBD2 (6 bases). The TCR originated in a human donor with alopecia areata. The CDR3 reads CASGRNYNEQFF. As DNA, the CDR3 is TGTGCCAGTGGGAGGAACTACAATGAGCAGTTCTTC.